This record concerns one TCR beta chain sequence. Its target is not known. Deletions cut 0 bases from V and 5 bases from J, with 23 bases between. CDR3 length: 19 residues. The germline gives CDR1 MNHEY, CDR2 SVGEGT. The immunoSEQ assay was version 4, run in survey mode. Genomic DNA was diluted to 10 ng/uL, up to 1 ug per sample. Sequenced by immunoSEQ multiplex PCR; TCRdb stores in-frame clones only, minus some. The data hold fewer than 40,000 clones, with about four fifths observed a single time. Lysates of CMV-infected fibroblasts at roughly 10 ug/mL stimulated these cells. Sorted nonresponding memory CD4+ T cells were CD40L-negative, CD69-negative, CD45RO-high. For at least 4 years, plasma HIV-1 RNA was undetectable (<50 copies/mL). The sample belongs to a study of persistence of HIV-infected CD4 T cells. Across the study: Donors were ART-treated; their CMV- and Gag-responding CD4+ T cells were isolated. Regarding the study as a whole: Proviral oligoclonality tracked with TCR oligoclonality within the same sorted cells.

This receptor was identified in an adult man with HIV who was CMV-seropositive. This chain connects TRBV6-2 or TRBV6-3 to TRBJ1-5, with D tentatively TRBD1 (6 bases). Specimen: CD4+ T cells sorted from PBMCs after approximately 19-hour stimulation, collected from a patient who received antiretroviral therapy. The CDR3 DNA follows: TGTGCCAGCAGTTACTCTAGGGTTGGGGTCCAGGGGAACCATCAGCCCCAGCATTTT. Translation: CASSYSRVGVQGNHQPQHF.